The rows below give T cell receptor beta chains drawn from one sample of a study of T cells after posttransplantation cyclophosphamide. The repertoire was sequenced with immunoSEQ multiplex PCR; TCRdb's copy has only in-frame clones and lacks some. The sample records about 66,000 clones, 93% being singletons. The sample taken for sequencing was PBMCs. Receptor source: a woman in her twenties or thirties in good health and a related stem cell transplant donor. The CDR3 runs from the conserved cysteine through the conserved F or W. D genes are given only for firm matches. Size is stated for part of the rows, as once, few or many counts, or as a class when the clone is expanded.

TRBJ1-1 | TRBV5-4 | NA | NA | TGTGCCAGCAGGCTCGGGGGTAGAAACACTGAAGCTTTCTTT | CASRLGGRNTEAFF
TRBJ2-3 | TRBV9 | TRBD2 | NA | TGTGCCAGCAGCCTAGCGGGGGGAACAGATACGCAGTATTTT | CASSLAGGTDTQYF
TRBJ1-2 | TRBV4-2 | NA | NA | TGTGCCAGCAGCCAAGTGTCGGGAGGCTATCCCTCTAACTATGGCTACACCTTC | CASSQVSGGYPSNYGYTF
TRBJ2-1 | TRBV12-5 | TRBD2 | NA | TGTGCTAGTGGTTTGGTACTAGGTAGCGGGGGGGGGACCTTTCGCAATGAGCAGTTCTTC | CASGLVLGSGGGTFRNEQFF
TRBJ2-3 | TRBV10-3 | TRBD2 | NA | TGTGCCATCAGTGAGTGGGGCGGGGAGGGTACGCAGTATTTT | CAISEWGGEGTQYF
TRBJ1-2 | TRBV5-6 | NA | NA | TGTGCCAGCAGCCCTGGTTCAAACTATGGCTACACCTTC | CASSPGSNYGYTF
TRBJ2-1 | TRBV7-6 | TRBD2 | NA | TGTGCCAGCAGCTTCTCTAGCGGGGGGGTCCTCTACAATGAGCAGTTCTTC | CASSFSSGGVLYNEQFF
TRBJ1-6 | TRBV6-5 | NA | once | TGTGCCAGCAGTTACGACCTGGGGTATAATTCACCCCTCCACTTT | CASSYDLGYNSPLHF
TRBJ1-5 | TRBV5-5 | NA | NA | TGTGCCAGCAGCAGGGACGGGAATCAGCCCCAGCATTTT | CASSRDGNQPQHF
TRBJ1-3 | TRBV4-3 | NA | NA | TGCGCCAGCAGCCAAAATCCTCATGCCGGAAACACCATATATTTT | CASSQNPHAGNTIYF
TRBJ2-7 | TRBV19 | NA | NA | TGTGCCAGTAGTAGAAGGAGGACAGGTGCCAGCGGGGAGCCAAACGAGCAGTACTTC | CASSRRRTGASGEPNEQYF
TRBJ1-1 | TRBV7-9 | NA | NA | TGTGCCAGCAGTCCAGTTGGGGACGTCGGAGCTTTCTTT | CASSPVGDVGAFF
TRBJ1-1 | TRBV5-4 | TRBD1 | NA | TGTGCCAGCAGGCCACCCGGGACAGGCATGAACACTGAAGCTTTCTTT | CASRPPGTGMNTEAFF
TRBJ2-5 | TRBV7-6 | NA | NA | TGTGCCAGCAGCTTAGTTGGACAGCGTCCTGAGACCCAGTACTTC | CASSLVGQRPETQYF
TRBJ1-1 | TRBV6-1 | NA | NA | TGTGCCAGCAGTGAAAGTGGGGGGAGCACTGAAGCTTTCTTT | CASSESGGSTEAFF
TRBJ2-3 | TRBV6-4 | TRBD2 | NA | TGTGCCAGCAGTGCGACTAGCGGTAGCACAGATACGCAGTATTTT | CASSATSGSTDTQYF
TRBJ1-2 | TRBV9 | NA | NA | TGTGCCAGCAGCGTAGATTTAGGGGTCGGAGGCTACACCTTC | CASSVDLGVGGYTF
TRBJ1-2 | TRBV7-8 | NA | once | TGTGCCAGCAGCCCGGACGGCCGTAACTATGGCTACACCTTC | CASSPDGRNYGYTF
TRBJ2-7 | TRBV7-9 | TRBD2 | once | TGTGCCAGCAGCAACGGACTAGCGCGCGAGCAGTACTTC | CASSNGLAREQYF
TRBJ1-5 | TRBV19 | NA | NA | TGTGCCAGTAGTATACACCCCTTATTTCCACGGCAGAAACCTTATCAGCCCCAGCATTTT | CASSIHPLFPRQKPYQPQHF
TRBJ1-1 | TRBV6-5 | TRBD1 | few | TGTGCCAGCACCGGGACAGGTTCGAACACTGAAGCTTTCTTT | CASTGTGSNTEAFF